This TCR beta chain was identified in a study of blood T cell repertoires in COVID-19. About the research overall: The analysed material was cDNA or gDNA that came from T cells, B-cell-depleted T cells, or PBMCs.

In Seattle, patients joined the study during active infection and were tracked longitudinally. In the authors' workflow: Reference gene primer amplification in the assay estimated nucleated cell counts. Using immunoSEQ multiplex PCR, the repertoire was profiled, and TCRdb retains in-frame clones only, with some absent. The V and J calls and clone size are taken from that table; D and trimming were inferred from the DNA. The profile covers about 370,000 clones, with 89% appearing a single time and approximately 3% taken by the ten largest. The material sequenced was peripheral blood. The TCR comes from a woman aged 25-40 years with COVID-19, enrolled during active disease.

The CDR3 sequence is CASSLAGQGYNEQFF. CDR3 nucleotides: TGCGCCAGCAGCTTGGCAGGACAGGGGTACAATGAGCAGTTCTTC. V and J are TRBV5-1 and TRBJ2-1, with 9 bases identical to TRBD1. V was clipped by 0 bases and J by 4 bases; unmatched bases: 2. The CDR3 contains 15 residues. Germline V lookup: CDR1 SGHRS, CDR2 YFSETQ.